Following are 24 T cell receptor beta chains from one sample sequenced in a study of breast tumors, draining lymph nodes, adjacent tissues. TCRdb independently ran MiXCR on the multiplex PCR reads; one entry per CDR3 protein. The repertoire holds some 10,000 distinct CDR3 sequences, with 53% as singletons. Sequenced: breast tumor tissue. Receptors originate from a female donor with breast cancer. Some clones in this sample may be carry-over from other donors' samples.

As regards this clonotype: A read error may be the cause here, since a much bigger clone is one base away. The chain uses TRBV7-8 and TRBJ1-2, with 10 bases aligning to TRBD1. This CDR3 is built from 14 residues. CDR1 and CDR2 (germline): SGHVS, FQNEAQ. The DNA of the CDR3 is TGTGCCGGCAGCCCTCGGACAGGGGGAGGTGGCTACACCTTC. Its protein is CAGSPRTGGGGYTF.

The chain recombines TRBV5-1 with TRBJ2-2, with unresolved D. V was cut by 6 bases and J by 5 bases, with 17 bases left in between. The CDR3 loop spans 15 amino acids. Per the germline V gene, CDR1 is SGHRS and CDR2 is YFSETQ. CDR3 protein: CASIPPGPLTGELFF. CDR3 nucleotide sequence: TGCGCCAGCATCCCTCCCGGGCCATTAACCGGGGAGCTGTTTTTT.

This clonotype is medium-sized within its sample. The CDR3 reads CSARVPMRYGGLDSNQPQHF. The DNA of the CDR3 is TGCAGTGCTAGAGTCCCCATGAGGTACGGAGGGCTAGACAGCAATCAGCCCCAGCATTTT. The V call is TRBV20-1, the J call TRBJ1-5, with D uncertain. The CDR3 is made up of 20 amino acids. Germline loops: CDR1 DFQATT, CDR2 SNEGSKA (reference sequence). The ends were cut back, 1 base at V and 1 base at J, with 26 bases in the middle.

The rearrangement joins TRBV19 to TRBJ1-2; no reliable D call. V was pared by 4 bases and J by 4 bases, with 13 bases between. The CDR3 loop spans 14 amino acids. Germline lookup yields CDR1 LNHDA and CDR2 SQIVND (reference sequence). The CDR3 sequence is CASSSQARGYGYTF. CDR3 nucleotide sequence: TGTGCCAGTAGTAGCCAGGCTCGGGGCTATGGCTACACCTTC.

This clonotype was picked up a small number of times. The rearrangement joins TRBV7-8 to TRBJ2-7; TRBD2 matches at 7 bases. Looked up from germline, CDR1 is SGHVS and CDR2 is FQNEAQ. The CDR3 has 12 amino acids. The trim removed 7 bases at V and 5 bases at J, leaving 5 bases unmatched. The CDR3 DNA is TGTGCCAGCACTATGGGAGGGGACGAGCAGTACTTC. This codes for CASTMGGDEQYF. Full variable domain (remainder filled in from reference TRBV7-8 and TRBJ2-7): GAGVSQSPRYKVAKRGQDVALRCDPISGHVSLFWYQQALGQGPEFLTYFQNEAQLDKSGLPSDRFFAERPEGSVSTLKIQRTQQEDSAVYLCASTMGGDEQYFGPGTRLTVT.

J is TRBJ1-2 and V is TRBV29-1; D is perhaps TRBD1 (5 bases). Germline V gene sequence: CDR1 SQVTM, CDR2 ANQGSEA. This CDR3 has 11 residues. V was cut by 3 bases and J by 3 bases, with 5 bases left in between. The CDR3: CSVDRDYGYTF. Written as DNA, the CDR3 is TGCAGCGTTGACAGGGACTATGGCTACACCTTC.

This chain links TRBV2 with TRBJ2-7; perhaps TRBD1 as D (5 bases). This CDR3 has 12 residues. Germline V gene lookup returns CDR1 SNHLY and CDR2 FYNNEI. Trimming took 8 bases from V and 2 from J, leaving 10 bases between them. The CDR3 bases are TGTGCCAGCGGGGCTGCCACCTACGAGCAGTACTTC. Its protein product is CASGAATYEQYF. Together with reference TRBV2 and TRBJ2-7, the CDR3 gives the full variable domain: EPEVTQTPSHQVTQMGQEVILRCVPISNHLYFYWYRQILGQKVEFLVSFYNNEISEKSEIFDDQFSVERPDGSNFTLKIRSTKLEDSAMYFCASGAATYEQYFGPGTRLTVT.

In this sample, this clonotype turned up many times. V gene TRBV5-1 combines with J gene TRBJ2-7; D perhaps matches TRBD2 (6 bases). The V gene lost 0 bases and the J gene lost 5 bases, with 15 bases spanning the gap. Germline V gene sequence: CDR1 SGHRS, CDR2 YFSETQ. The length of the CDR3 is 15 residues. This chain's CDR3 is CASSLVGGIDDEQYF. The CDR3 nucleotides are TGCGCCAGCAGCTTGGTGGGCGGGATAGACGACGAGCAGTACTTC.

This chain links TRBV20-1 with TRBJ1-6, with 7 positions matching TRBD1. After removal of 4 bases from V and 5 bases from J, the junction contained 8 bases not matched to a gene. This CDR3 spans 15 amino acids. The germline V gene encodes CDR1 DFQATT and CDR2 SNEGSKA (reference sequence). Here the CDR3 reads CSATRTGGNNSPLHF. In DNA, the CDR3 is TGCAGTGCTACGAGGACAGGAGGGAATAATTCACCCCTCCACTTT.

The sample holds a few counts of this clonotype. J is TRBJ2-3 and V is TRBV10-3, with TRBD2 identical over 11 bases. The CDR3 runs 15 residues. J lost 5 bases, V lost 3 bases, and 4 bases had no gene match. Germline CDR1 reads ENHRY; CDR2 reads SYGVKD. Here the CDR3 reads CAISERLAGLDTQYF. The CDR3, as DNA: TGTGCCATCAGTGAAAGACTAGCGGGGTTAGATACGCAGTATTTT.

Points on this clonotype: The DNA is omitted, as the CDR3 cannot be located on it reliably, and the CDR3 follows TCRdb's listing. J is TRBJ1-2 and V is TRBV6-5; the table names TRBD1, a call not compared with the DNA. Germline values: CDR1 MNHEY, CDR2 SVGAGI. The CDR3 totals 19 residues, both ends included. CDR3: CASSTVDNQPQHFGDGYTF.

V gene TRBV4-1 combines with J gene TRBJ2-7; D perhaps matches TRBD1 (5 bases). Germline V lookup: CDR1 MGHRA, CDR2 YSYEKL. Deletions cut 1 base from V and 3 bases from J, with 7 bases between. This CDR3 is built from 13 residues. In nucleotides, the CDR3 is TGCGCCAGCAGCCAAGGACAGCACTACGAGCAGTACTTC. Translating it yields CASSQGQHYEQYF.

Relative to its sample, this clonotype is medium-sized. V is TRBV27 and J is TRBJ2-1, with D possibly being TRBD1 (5 bases). The CDR3 is 17 residues long. Deletions cut 4 bases from V and 6 bases from J, with 22 bases between. Germline CDR1 and CDR2: MNHEY and SMNVEV (reference sequence). CDR3 sequence reads: CASSWRVQGPLGNEQFF. The CDR3, as DNA: TGTGCCAGCAGTTGGCGCGTGCAGGGCCCCTTAGGCAATGAGCAGTTCTTC.

This sequence joins TRBV29-1 and TRBJ1-2, with 8 bases fitting TRBD1. J gave up 3 bases and V 6 bases, and 6 bases lay outside the gene matches. Germline V gives CDR1 SQVTM, CDR2 ANQGSEA. This CDR3 contains 13 residues. CDR3 region: CSVGQGQDYGYTF. The CDR3, as DNA: TGCAGCGTCGGACAGGGCCAGGACTATGGCTACACCTTC.

This clonotype has just one count. The junction departs from germline at one end; a sequencing error may be responsible. The rearrangement joins TRBV5-1 to TRBJ2-2, with no clear D. Germline V gene sequence: CDR1 SGHRS, CDR2 YFSETQ. The CDR3 extends over 16 amino acids. The CDR3 spells CASSLQTSRPTGELFF. The CDR3 nucleotides are TGTGCCAGCAGCTTACAGACGTCACGACCTACCGGGGAGCTGTTTTTT. Full variable domain (missing parts from reference TRBV5-1 and TRBJ2-2): KAGVTQTPRYLIKTRGQQVTLSCSPISGHRSVSWYQQTPGQGLQFLFEYFSETQRNKGNFPGRFSGRQFSNSRSEMNVSTLELGDSALYLCASSLQTSRPTGELFFGEGSRLTVL.

This clonotype has at least ten counts. This rearrangement joins TRBV5-1 to TRBJ1-4, with D uncertain. V lost 4 bases to trimming and J lost 1 base, with 11 bases between them. Germline V lookup: CDR1 SGHRS, CDR2 YFSETQ. This CDR3 is 15 amino acids long. In DNA, the CDR3 is TGCGCCAGCAGCCCTGGTTGGGGAACTAATGAAAAACTGTTTTTT. Translating it yields CASSPGWGTNEKLFF.

This chain links TRBV27 with TRBJ1-2, with D perhaps matching TRBD1 (6 bases). The CDR3 consists of 19 residues. V lost 0 bases and J 3 bases, leaving 23 bases between the germline ends. Germline CDR1 reads MNHEY; CDR2 reads SMNVEV (reference sequence). CDR3 loop: CASSLSGATGPLPYYGYTF. The CDR3 nucleotides read TGTGCCAGCAGTTTATCGGGGGCCACAGGGCCCCTCCCCTACTATGGCTACACCTTC.

Judged by abundance, this clonotype is medium-sized (0.01 to 0.1%). V usage is TRBV25-1 and J usage is TRBJ2-6; possible D gene TRBD1, 5 bases. V lost 5 bases, J lost 2 bases, and 10 bases lay in between. Germline V gene data show CDR1 as MGHDK and CDR2 as SYGVNS. The CDR3 spans 15 residues. The CDR3 spells CASSSTVPGANVLTF. DNA for the CDR3: TGTGCCAGCAGTTCGACAGTACCTGGGGCCAACGTCCTGACTTTC.

This chain's CDR3 is CASSLEGAAGYEQYF. The CDR3 bases are TGTGCCAGCAGCTTGGAAGGAGCGGCTGGGTACGAGCAGTACTTC. This rearrangement joins TRBV5-4 to TRBJ2-7; maybe TRBD2 (5 bases). Germline loops: CDR1 SGHNT, CDR2 YYREEE (reference sequence). This CDR3 contains 15 residues. The V end lost 0 bases, the J end lost 4 bases, and 14 bases lay between the germline ends.

This sequence joins TRBV11-3 and TRBJ2-5, with D possibly matching TRBD1 (6 bases). The germline V gene encodes CDR1 SGHNT and CDR2 YENEEA. The V end lost 5 bases, the J end lost 5 bases, and 18 bases lay between the germline ends. This CDR3 is built from 15 residues. This CDR3 is CASSPGVDSTETQYF. The CDR3 DNA is TGTGCCAGCAGCCCAGGGGTAGACTCGACGGAGACCCAGTACTTC.

Notes on this clonotype: Compared with germline, one end of the junction differs, possibly owing to a read error. The rearrangement links TRBV5-1 to TRBJ1-2; D possibly corresponds to TRBD1 (5 bases). The CDR3 loop spans 15 amino acids. Germline V lookup: CDR1 SGHRS, CDR2 YFSETQ. The CDR3 DNA reads TGCGCCAGCAGGTTGGAGGCTCAGGGAGGGTATGGCTACACCTTC. Amino acid sequence: CASRLEAQGGYGYTF.

The V gene is TRBV20-1, the J gene TRBJ2-1; 9 bases are a match to TRBD2. CDR3 length: 16 residues. After removal of 6 bases from V and 7 bases from J, the junction contained 16 bases not matched to a gene. CDR1 and CDR2 (germline): DFQATT, SNEGSKA (reference sequence). In DNA, the CDR3 is TGCAGTGCCACTCCCCTCGCACTAGCGGGCAGGAATGAGCAGTTCTTC. Residues: CSATPLALAGRNEQFF.

The chain combines TRBV20-1 with TRBJ2-5, with TRBD2 as a possible D gene (6 bases). CDR1 is DFQATT and CDR2 is SNEGSKA in the germline V gene (reference sequence). CDR3 size: 13 residues. V was trimmed by 5 bases and J by 2 bases, leaving 12 bases between them. The DNA of the CDR3 is TGCAGTGCTGGGGGAGGCAGTCAAGAGACCCAGTACTTC. Amino acid sequence: CSAGGGSQETQYF.

The chain has TRBV10-2 and TRBJ2-7; maybe TRBD2 (6 bases). This CDR3 comprises 14 residues. V lost 7 bases and J lost 1, with 14 bases in between. Per the germline V gene, CDR1 is WSHSY and CDR2 is SAAADI. The CDR3 sequence is CASKLDYQSYEQYF. CDR3 nucleotide sequence: TGCGCCAGCAAACTGGACTACCAGTCCTACGAGCAGTACTTC.